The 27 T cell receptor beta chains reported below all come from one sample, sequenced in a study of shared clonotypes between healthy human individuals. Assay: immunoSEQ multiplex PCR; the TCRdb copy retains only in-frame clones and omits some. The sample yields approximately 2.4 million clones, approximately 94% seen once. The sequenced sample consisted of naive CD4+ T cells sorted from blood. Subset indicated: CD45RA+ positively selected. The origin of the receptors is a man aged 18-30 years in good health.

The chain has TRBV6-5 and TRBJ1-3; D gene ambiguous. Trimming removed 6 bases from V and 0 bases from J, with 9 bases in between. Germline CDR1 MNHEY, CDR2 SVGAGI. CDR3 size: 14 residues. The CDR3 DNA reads TGTGCCAGCAGCCGGGCCATCTCTGGAAACACCATATATTTT. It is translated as CASSRAISGNTIYF.

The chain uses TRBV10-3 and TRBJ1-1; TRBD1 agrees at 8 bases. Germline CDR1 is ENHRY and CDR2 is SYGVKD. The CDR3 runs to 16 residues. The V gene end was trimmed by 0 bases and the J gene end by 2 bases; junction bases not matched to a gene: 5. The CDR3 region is CAISESGGQGNTEAFF. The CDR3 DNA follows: TGTGCCATCAGTGAGTCGGGAGGACAGGGAAACACTGAAGCTTTCTTT.

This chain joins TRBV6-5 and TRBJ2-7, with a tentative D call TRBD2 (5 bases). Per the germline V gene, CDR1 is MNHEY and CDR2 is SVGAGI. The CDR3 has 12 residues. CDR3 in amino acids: CAKSSATYEQYF. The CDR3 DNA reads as TGTGCAAAAAGTAGCGCGACCTACGAGCAGTACTTC.

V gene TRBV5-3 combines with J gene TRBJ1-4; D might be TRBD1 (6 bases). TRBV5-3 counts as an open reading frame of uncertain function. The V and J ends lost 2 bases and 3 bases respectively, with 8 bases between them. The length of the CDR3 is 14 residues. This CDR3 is CARSLGGANEKLFF. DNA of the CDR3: TGTGCCAGAAGCTTAGGGGGAGCTAATGAAAAACTGTTTTTT.

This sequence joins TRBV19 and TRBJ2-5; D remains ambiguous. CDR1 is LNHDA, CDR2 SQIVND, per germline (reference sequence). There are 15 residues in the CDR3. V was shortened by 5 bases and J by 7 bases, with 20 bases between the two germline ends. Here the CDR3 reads CASSPIRAGVGTQYF. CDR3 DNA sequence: TGTGCCAGTAGTCCGATTCGGGCCGGAGTGGGGACCCAGTACTTC.

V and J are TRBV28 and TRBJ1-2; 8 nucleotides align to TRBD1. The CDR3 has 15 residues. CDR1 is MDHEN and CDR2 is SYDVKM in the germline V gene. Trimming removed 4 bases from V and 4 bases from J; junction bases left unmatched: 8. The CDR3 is CASSSHGQGGYGYTF. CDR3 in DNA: TGTGCCAGCAGTTCCCACGGACAGGGAGGCTATGGCTACACCTTC.

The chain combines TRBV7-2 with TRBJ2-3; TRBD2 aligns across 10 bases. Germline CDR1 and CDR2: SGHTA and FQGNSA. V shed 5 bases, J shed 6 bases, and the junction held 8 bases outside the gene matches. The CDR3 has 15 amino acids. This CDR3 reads CASSPRASGSDTQYF. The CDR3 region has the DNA TGTGCCAGCAGCCCGCGGGCTAGCGGGAGTGATACGCAGTATTTT.

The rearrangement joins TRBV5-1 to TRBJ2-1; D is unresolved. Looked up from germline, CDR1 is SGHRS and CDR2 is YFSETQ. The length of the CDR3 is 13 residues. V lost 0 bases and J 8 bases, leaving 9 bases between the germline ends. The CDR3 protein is CASSLAFQDEQFF. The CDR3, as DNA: TGCGCCAGCAGCTTGGCCTTCCAAGATGAGCAGTTCTTC.

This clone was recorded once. CDR3 residues: CASSHRGPNQPQHF. In DNA, the CDR3 is TGTGCCAGCAGCCACCGGGGCCCTAATCAGCCCCAGCATTTT. The V gene is TRBV11-2, the J gene TRBJ1-5, with D tentatively TRBD1 (5 bases). Germline V gene lookup returns CDR1 SGHAT and CDR2 FQNNGV. The V and J ends lost 5 bases and 4 bases respectively, with 12 bases between them. This CDR3 region has 14 residues.

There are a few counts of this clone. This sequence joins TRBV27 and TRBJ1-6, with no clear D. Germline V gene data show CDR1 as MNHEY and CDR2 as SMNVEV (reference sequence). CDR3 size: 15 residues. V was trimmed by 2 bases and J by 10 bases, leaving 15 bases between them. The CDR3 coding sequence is TGTGCCAGCAGTTTAAACCCGACGGGAGGATCACCCCTCCACTTT. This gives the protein CASSLNPTGGSPLHF.

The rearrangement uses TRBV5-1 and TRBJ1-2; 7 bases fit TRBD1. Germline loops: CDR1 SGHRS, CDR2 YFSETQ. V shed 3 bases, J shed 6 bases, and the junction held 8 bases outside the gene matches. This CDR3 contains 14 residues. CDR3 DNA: TGCGCCAGCAGCTCAACCTTGACAGGGAATGGCTACACCTTC. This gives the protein CASSSTLTGNGYTF.

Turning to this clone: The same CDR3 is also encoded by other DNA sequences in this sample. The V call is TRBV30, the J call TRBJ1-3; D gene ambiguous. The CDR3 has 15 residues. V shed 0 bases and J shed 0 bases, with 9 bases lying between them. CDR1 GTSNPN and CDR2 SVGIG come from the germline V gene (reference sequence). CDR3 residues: CAWSVSGSSGNTIYF. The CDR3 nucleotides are TGTGCCTGGAGTGTTTCGGGGAGCTCTGGAAACACCATATATTTT.

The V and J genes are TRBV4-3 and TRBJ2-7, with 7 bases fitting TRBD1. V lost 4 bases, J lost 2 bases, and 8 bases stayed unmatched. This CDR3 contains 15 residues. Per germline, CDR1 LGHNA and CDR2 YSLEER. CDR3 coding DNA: TGCGCCAGCAGCCGAGGACAGGAACCCCCCTACGAGCAGTACTTC. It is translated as CASSRGQEPPYEQYF.

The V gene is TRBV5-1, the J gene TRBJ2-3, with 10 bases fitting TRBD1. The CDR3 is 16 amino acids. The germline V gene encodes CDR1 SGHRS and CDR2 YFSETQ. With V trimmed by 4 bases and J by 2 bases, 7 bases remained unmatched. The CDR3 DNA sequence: TGCGCCAGCAGCCAGGGGGACAGGGGATACACAGATACGCAGTATTTT. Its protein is CASSQGDRGYTDTQYF.

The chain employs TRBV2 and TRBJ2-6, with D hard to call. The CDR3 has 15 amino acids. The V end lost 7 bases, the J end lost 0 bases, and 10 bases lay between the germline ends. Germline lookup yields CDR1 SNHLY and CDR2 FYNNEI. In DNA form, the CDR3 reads TGTGCCAGCACTGGCAGCCGCTCTGGGGCCAACGTCCTGACTTTC. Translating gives CASTGSRSGANVLTF.

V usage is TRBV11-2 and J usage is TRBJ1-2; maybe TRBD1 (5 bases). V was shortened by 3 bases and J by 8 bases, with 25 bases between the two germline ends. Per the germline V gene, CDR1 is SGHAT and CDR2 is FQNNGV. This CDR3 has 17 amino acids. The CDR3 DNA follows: TGTGCCAGCAGCTTTCCGGGGACCCGAATCCTCGGTGGAGGCTACACCTTC. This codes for CASSFPGTRILGGGYTF. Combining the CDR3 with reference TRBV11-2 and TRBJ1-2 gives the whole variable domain EAGVAQSPRYKIIEKRQSVAFWCNPISGHATLYWYQQILGQGPKLLIQFQNNGVVDDSQLPKDRFSAERLKGVDSTLKIQPAKLEDSAVYLCASSFPGTRILGGGYTFGSGTRLTVV.

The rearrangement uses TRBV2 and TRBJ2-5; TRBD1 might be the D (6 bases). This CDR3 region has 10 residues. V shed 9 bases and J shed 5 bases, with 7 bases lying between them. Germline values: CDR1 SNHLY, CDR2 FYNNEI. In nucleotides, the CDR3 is TGTGCCAGGCAGGGGGAGACCCAGTACTTC. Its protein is CARQGETQYF.

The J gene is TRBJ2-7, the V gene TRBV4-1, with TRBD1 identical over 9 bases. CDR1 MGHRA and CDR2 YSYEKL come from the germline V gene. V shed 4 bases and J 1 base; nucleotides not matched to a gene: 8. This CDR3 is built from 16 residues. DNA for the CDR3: TGCGCCAGCAGCCGCCTCGGACAGGGGCTATCCTACGAGCAGTACTTC. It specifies CASSRLGQGLSYEQYF.

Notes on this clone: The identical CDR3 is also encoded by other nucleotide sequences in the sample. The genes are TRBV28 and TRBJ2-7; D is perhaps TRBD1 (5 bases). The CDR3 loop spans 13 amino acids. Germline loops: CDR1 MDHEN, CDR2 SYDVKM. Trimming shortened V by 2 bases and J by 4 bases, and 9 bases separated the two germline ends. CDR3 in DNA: TGTGCCAGCAGTTTAGCAGGGCCGTACGAGCAGTACTTC. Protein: CASSLAGPYEQYF.

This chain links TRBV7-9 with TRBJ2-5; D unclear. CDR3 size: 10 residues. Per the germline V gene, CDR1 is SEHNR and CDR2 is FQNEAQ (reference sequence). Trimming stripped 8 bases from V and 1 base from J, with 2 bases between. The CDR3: CASAQETQYF. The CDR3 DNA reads TGTGCCAGCGCCCAAGAGACCCAGTACTTC.

CDR3 in amino acids: CASSPGTGGLLEQYF. Here the CDR3 DNA reads TGTGCCAGCAGCCCCGGGACAGGGGGCCTCTTGGAGCAGTACTTC. The J gene is TRBJ2-7, the V gene TRBV7-9; 12 bases fit TRBD1. The CDR3 totals 15 residues. Trimming took 5 bases from V and 7 from J; bases not matched to a gene: 9. Germline V gene data show CDR1 as SEHNR and CDR2 as FQNEAQ (reference sequence). The whole variable domain, filled in from reference TRBV7-9 and TRBJ2-7, reads DTGVSQNPRHKITKRGQNVTFRCDPISEHNRLYWYRQTLGQGPEFLTYFQNEAQLEKSRLLSDRFSAERPKGSFSTLEIQRTEQGDSAMYLCASSPGTGGLLEQYFGPGTRLTVT.

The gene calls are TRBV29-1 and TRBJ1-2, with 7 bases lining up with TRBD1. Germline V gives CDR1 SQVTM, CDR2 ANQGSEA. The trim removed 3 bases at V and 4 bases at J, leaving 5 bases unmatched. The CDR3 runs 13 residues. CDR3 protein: CSVDRQGTYGYTF. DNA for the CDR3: TGCAGCGTTGACCGACAGGGAACCTATGGCTACACCTTC.

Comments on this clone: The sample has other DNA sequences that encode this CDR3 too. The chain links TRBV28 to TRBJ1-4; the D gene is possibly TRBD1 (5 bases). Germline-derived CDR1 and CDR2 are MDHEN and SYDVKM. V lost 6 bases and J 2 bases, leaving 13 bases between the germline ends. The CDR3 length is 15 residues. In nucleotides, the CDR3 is TGTGCCAGCAGCCCTGTGGGGGGGACTAATGAAAAACTGTTTTTT. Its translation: CASSPVGGTNEKLFF.

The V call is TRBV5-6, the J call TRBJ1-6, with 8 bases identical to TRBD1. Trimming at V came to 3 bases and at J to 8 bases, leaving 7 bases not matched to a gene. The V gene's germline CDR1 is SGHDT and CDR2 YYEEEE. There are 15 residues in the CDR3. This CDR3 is CASSSAWDRYSPLHF. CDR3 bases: TGTGCCAGCAGCTCAGCTTGGGACAGGTATTCACCCCTCCACTTT.

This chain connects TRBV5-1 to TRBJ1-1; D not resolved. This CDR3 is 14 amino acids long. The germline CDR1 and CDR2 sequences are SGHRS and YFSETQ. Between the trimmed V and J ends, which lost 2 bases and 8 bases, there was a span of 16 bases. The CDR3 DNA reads TGCGCCAGCAGCTTAGACCAGGATAGCCCAGAAGCTTTCTTT. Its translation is CASSLDQDSPEAFF.

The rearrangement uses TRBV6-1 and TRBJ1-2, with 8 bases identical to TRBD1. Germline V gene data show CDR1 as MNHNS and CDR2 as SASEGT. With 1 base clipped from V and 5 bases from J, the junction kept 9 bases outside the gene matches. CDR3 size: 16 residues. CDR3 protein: CASSEERTGPWYGYTF. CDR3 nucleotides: TGTGCCAGCAGTGAAGAACGGACAGGGCCTTGGTATGGCTACACCTTC.

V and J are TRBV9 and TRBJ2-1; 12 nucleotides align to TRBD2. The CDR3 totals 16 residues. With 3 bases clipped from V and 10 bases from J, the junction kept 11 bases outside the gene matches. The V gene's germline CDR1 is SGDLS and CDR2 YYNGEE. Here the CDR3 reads CASSGLAGGPLGEQFF. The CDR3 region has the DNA TGTGCCAGCAGCGGCCTAGCGGGAGGGCCTCTGGGCGAGCAGTTCTTC.